The present TCR beta chain was sequenced within a study of blood T cells in healthy people across ages. Findings and limits, study-wide: Any changes in expanded clonotypes were possibly confounded, as donor CMV status remained unknown. Naive CD4+ cells and diversity were both higher in long-lived donors than in aged donors.

Worth noting for this clonotype: Its specificity is not known.

Through a sample-barcoded 5' primer and a J-beta primer mix, a second PCR was run for roughly 7 to 12 cycles. Through a template-switch adaptor with 12 random nucleotides, each cDNA molecule received a tag. TCRdb recomputed calls from the 5' RACE reads with MiXCR, one row per CDR3 protein. The sample includes hundreds of thousands of distinct CDR3 sequences, 40% to 50% of them seen just once. The CDR3 has 15 amino acids. Germline lookup yields CDR1 SGHTA and CDR2 FQGNSA. Trimming pared 1 base from V and 15 bases from J, leaving 22 bases between. The clonotype originates from a man in his 60s in good health. Sequencing was done on a sample of blood. This chain uses TRBV7-2 with TRBJ2-1; D may be TRBD1 (5 bases). Here the CDR3 DNA reads TGTGCCAGCAGCTTAGGGGCGGAAAAAACAGGTGGCATGTTCTTC. This sequence encodes CASSLGAEKTGGMFF.